Below, 3 T cell receptor beta chains from the same sample are listed, as sequenced in a study of cytomegalovirus exposure and HLA in healthy donors. The PCR used 60 Vbeta and 13 Jbeta primers. Profiling relied on immunoSEQ multiplex PCR, and the TCRdb table lists in-frame clones only, not all of them. The table lists 90,000 to 120,000 clones, 65% to 80% of them singletons. Specimen: PBMCs. These receptor sequences come from a woman between 45 and 65 years old in good health and CMV-seropositive.

V and J are TRBV6-6 and TRBJ1-1; no reliable D call. CDR1 and CDR2 from the germline V gene are MNHNY and SVGAGI (reference sequence). CDR3 size: 13 residues. Trimming pared 7 bases from V and 0 bases from J, leaving 9 bases between. Written as DNA, the CDR3 is TGTGCCAGCACCCCTTATATGAACACTGAAGCTTTCTTT. It translates to CASTPYMNTEAFF.

This clone is a singleton in its sample. The rearrangement links TRBV5-1 to TRBJ2-1, with 7 bases that match TRBD1. V lost 3 bases and J lost 0; bases outside the gene matches: 9. CDR1 is SGHRS, CDR2 YFSETQ, per germline. The CDR3 runs to 17 residues. The CDR3 nucleotides read TGCGCCAGCAGCTCTGACAGGGAGTGGAGCTCCTACAATGAGCAGTTCTTC. It yields the protein CASSSDREWSSYNEQFF.

This chain links TRBV7-3 with TRBJ1-1; 7 bases are a match to TRBD1. Unmatched junction bases numbered 8, after V lost 5 bases and J lost 5 bases. The germline gives CDR1 SGHTA, CDR2 FQGTGA. This CDR3 is 14 amino acids long. The CDR3 sequence: CASSLQGGGTEAFF. In DNA form, the CDR3 reads TGTGCCAGCAGCCTCCAGGGGGGTGGGACTGAAGCTTTCTTT.